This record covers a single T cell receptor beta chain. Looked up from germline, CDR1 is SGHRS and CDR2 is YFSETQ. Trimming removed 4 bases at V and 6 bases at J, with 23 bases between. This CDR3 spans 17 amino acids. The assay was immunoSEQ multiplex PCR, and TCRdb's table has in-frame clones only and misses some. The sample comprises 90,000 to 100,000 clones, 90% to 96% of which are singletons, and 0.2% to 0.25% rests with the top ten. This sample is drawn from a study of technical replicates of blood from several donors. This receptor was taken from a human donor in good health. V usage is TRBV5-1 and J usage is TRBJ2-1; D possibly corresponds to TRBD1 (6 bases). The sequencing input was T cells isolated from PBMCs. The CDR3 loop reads CASSLGDGPIRGNEQFF. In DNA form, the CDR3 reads TGCGCCAGCAGCCTAGGAGACGGGCCGATCAGGGGCAATGAGCAGTTCTTC. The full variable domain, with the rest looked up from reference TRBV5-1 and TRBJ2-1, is KAGVTQTPRYLIKTRGQQVTLSCSPISGHRSVSWYQQTPGQGLQFLFEYFSETQRNKGNFPGRFSGRQFSNSRSEMNVSTLELGDSALYLCASSLGDGPIRGNEQFFGPGTRLTVL.